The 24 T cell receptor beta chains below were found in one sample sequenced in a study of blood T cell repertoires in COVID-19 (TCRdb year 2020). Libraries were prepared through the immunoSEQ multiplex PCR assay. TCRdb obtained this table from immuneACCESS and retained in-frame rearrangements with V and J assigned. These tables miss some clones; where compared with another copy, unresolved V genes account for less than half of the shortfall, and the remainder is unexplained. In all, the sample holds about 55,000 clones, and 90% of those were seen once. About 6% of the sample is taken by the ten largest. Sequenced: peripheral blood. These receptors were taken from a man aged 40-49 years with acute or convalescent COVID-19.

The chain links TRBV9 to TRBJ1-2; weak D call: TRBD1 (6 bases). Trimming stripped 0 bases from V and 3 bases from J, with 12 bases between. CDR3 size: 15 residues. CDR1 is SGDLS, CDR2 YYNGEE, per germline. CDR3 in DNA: TGTGCCAGCAGCGTAGCTACAGGGTCGGACTATGGCTACACCTTC. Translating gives CASSVATGSDYGYTF.

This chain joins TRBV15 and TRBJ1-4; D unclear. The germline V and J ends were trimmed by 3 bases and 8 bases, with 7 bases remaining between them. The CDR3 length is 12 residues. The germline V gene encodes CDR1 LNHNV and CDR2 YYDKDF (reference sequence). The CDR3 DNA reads TGTGCCACCAGCAGTCTCAGAGAAAAACTGTTTTTT. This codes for CATSSLREKLFF. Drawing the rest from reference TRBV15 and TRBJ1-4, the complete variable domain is DAMVIQNPRYQVTQFGKPVTLSCSQTLNHNVMYWYQQKSSQAPKLLFHYYDKDFNNEADTPDNFQSRRPNTSFCFLDIRSPGLGDTAMYLCATSSLREKLFFGSGTQLSVL.

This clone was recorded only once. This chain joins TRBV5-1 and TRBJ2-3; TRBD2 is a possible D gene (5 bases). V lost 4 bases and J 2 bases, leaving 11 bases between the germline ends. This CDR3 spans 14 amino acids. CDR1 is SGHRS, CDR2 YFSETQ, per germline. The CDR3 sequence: CASSPGLATDTQYF. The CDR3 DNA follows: TGCGCCAGCAGCCCCGGACTTGCCACAGATACGCAGTATTTT.

The CDR3 DNA sequence: TGTGCCAGCAGCTTACGGGATATTTTCAACGAGCAGTACTTC. It is translated as CASSLRDIFNEQYF. This rearrangement joins TRBV11-3 to TRBJ2-7, with a possible D match to TRBD2 (5 bases). CDR1 SGHNT and CDR2 YENEEA come from the germline V gene. Trimming shortened V by 2 bases and J by 5 bases, and 13 bases separated the two germline ends. The CDR3 is made up of 14 amino acids.

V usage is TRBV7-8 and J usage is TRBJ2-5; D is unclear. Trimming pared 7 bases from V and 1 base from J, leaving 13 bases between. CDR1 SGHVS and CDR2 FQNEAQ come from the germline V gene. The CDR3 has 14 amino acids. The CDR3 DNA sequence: TGTGCCAGCAATTACCGGAGCGTCCAAGAGACCCAGTACTTC. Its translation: CASNYRSVQETQYF.

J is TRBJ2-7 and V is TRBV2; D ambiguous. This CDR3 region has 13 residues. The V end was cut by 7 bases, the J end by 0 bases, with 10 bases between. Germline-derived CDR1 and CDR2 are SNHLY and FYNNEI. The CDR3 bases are TGTGCCAGCATAGTTCCCCTCTCCTACGAGCAGTACTTC. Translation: CASIVPLSYEQYF.

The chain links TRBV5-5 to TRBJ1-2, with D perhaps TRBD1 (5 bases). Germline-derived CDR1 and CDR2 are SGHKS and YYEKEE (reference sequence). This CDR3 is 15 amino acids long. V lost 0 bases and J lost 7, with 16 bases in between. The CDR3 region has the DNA TGTGCCAGCAGCTTGGATCCCGGGGGAGTAGGTGGCTACACCTTC. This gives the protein CASSLDPGGVGGYTF.

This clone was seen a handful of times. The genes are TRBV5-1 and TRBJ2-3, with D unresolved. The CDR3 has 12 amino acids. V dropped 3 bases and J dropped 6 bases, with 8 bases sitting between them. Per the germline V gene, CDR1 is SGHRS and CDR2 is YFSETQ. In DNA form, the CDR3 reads TGCGCCAGCAGCTCCCCCGTGGATACGCAGTATTTT. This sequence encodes CASSSPVDTQYF.

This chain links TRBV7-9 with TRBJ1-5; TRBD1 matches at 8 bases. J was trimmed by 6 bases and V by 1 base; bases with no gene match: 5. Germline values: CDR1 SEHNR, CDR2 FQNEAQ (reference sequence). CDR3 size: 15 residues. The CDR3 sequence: CASSLGTGSGQPQHF. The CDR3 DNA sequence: TGTGCCAGCAGCTTAGGGACAGGGTCGGGTCAGCCCCAGCATTTT.

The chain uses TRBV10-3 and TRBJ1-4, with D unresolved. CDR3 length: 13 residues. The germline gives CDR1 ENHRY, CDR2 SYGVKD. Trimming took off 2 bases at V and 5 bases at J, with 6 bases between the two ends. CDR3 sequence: CAISEPRNEKLFF. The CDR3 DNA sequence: TGTGCCATCAGTGAGCCCAGAAATGAAAAACTGTTTTTT.

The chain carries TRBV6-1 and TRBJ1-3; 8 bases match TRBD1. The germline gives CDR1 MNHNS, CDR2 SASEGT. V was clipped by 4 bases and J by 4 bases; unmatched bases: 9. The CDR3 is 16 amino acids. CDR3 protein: CASSGYQGATGNTIYF. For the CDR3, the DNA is TGTGCCAGCAGTGGATACCAGGGGGCGACCGGAAACACCATATATTTT.

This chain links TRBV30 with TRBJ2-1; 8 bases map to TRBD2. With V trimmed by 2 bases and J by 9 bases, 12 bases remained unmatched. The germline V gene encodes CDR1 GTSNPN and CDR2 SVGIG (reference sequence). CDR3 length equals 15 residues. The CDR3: CAWSLPGLGMGEQFF. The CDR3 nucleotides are TGTGCCTGGAGTTTACCGGGACTAGGGATGGGTGAGCAGTTCTTC.

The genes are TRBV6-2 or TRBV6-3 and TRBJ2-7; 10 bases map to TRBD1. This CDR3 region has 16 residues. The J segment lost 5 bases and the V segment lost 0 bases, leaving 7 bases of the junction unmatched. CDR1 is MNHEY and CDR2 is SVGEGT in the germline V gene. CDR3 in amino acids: CASSYSRDRGLNEQYF. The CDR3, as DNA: TGTGCCAGCAGTTACTCGCGAGACAGGGGGCTCAACGAGCAGTACTTC.

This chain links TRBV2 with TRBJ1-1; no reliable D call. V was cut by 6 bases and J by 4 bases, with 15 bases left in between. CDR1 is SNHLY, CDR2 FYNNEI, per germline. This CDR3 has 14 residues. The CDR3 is CASSSGEYSTEAFF. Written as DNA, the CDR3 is TGTGCCAGCAGCTCTGGGGAGTACAGCACTGAAGCTTTCTTT.

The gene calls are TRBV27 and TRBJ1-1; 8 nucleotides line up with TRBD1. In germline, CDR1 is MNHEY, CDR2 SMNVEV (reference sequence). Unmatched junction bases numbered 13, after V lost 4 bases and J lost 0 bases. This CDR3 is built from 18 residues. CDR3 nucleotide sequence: TGTGCCAGCAGTTCCCACGCGATTACAGGGGGTCTGAACACTGAAGCTTTCTTT. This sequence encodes CASSSHAITGGLNTEAFF.

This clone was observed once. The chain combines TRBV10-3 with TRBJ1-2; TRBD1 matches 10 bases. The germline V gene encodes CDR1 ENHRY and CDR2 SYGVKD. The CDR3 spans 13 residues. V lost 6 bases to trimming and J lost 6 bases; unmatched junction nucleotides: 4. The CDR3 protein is CAISPTGGDGYTF. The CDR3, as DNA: TGTGCCATCAGCCCGACAGGGGGCGATGGCTACACCTTC.

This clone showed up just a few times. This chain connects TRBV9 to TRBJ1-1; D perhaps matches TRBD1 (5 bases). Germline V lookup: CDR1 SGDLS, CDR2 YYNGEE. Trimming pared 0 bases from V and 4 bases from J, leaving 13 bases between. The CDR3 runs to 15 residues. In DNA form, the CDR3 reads TGTGCCAGCAGCGTAGCACCAGGGAGGGGCACTGAAGCTTTCTTT. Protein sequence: CASSVAPGRGTEAFF.

In nucleotides, the CDR3 is TGTGCCAGCAGCGTAGGTCCAGCTAACTATGGCTACACCTTC. Translating gives CASSVGPANYGYTF. The chain joins TRBV9 to TRBJ1-2; no firm D call. Germline V gene data show CDR1 as SGDLS and CDR2 as YYNGEE. V was shortened by 0 bases and J by 0 bases, with 6 bases between the two germline ends. The CDR3 loop spans 14 amino acids.

CDR3 sequence (DNA): TGTGCTAGTGGTTTGGTCACTAGCGGGCGGGAGGTGGGTACGCAGTATTTT. The encoded protein is CASGLVTSGREVGTQYF. This chain connects TRBV12-5 to TRBJ2-3, with 9 positions matching TRBD2. Looked up from germline, CDR1 is LGHNT and CDR2 is FRNRAP. There are 17 residues in the CDR3. Trimming took 0 bases from V and 8 from J; bases not matched to a gene: 12.

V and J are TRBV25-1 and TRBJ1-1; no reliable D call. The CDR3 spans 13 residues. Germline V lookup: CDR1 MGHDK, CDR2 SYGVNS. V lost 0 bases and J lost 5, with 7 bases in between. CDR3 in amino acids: CASSEYYSTEAFF. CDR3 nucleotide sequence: TGTGCCAGCAGTGAATATTACTCAACTGAAGCTTTCTTT.

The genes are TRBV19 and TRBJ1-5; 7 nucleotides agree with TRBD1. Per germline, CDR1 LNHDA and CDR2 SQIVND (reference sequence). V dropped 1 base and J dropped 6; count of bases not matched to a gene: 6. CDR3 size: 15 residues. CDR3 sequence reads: CASSIGSGGFQPQHF. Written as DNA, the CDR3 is TGTGCCAGTAGTATAGGGTCAGGGGGATTTCAGCCCCAGCATTTT.

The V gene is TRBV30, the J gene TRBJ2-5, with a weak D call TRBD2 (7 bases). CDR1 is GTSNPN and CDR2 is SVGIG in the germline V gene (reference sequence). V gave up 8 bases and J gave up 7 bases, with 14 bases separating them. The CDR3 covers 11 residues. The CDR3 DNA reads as TGTGCCCGGGGGGCCGGAGGGACCCAGTACTTC. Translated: CARGAGGTQYF.

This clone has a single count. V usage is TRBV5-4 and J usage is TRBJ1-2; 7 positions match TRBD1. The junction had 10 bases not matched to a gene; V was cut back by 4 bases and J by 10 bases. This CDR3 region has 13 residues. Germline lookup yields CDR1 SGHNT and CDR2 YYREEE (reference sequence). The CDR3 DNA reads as TGTGCCAGCAGCCCGGGACAGTCGCACGTCTACACCTTC. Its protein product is CASSPGQSHVYTF.

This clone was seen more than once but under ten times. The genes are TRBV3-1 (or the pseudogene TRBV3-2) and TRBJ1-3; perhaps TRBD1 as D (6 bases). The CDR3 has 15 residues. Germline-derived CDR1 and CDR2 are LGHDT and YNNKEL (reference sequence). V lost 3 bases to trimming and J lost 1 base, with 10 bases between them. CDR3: CASSHTTGSGNTIYF. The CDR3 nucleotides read TGTGCCAGCAGCCACACGACAGGATCTGGAAACACCATATATTTT.